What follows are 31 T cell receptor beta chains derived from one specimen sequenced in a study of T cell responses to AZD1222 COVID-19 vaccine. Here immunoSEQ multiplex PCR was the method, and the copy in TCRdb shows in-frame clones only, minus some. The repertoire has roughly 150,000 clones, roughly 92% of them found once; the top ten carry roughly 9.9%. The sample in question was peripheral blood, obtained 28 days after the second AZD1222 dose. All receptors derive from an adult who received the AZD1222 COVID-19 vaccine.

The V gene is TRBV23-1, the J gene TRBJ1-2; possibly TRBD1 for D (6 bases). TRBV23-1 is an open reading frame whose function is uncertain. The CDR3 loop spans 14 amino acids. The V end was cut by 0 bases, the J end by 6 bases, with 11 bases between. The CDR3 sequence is CASSQSGQGHGYTF. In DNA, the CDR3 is TGCGCCAGCAGTCAATCTGGTCAGGGGCATGGCTACACCTTC.

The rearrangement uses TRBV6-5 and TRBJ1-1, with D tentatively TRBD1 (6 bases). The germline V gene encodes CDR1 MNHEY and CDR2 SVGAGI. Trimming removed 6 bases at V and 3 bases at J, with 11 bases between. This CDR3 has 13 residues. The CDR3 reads CASRQGFDTEAFF. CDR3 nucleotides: TGTGCCAGCAGACAGGGTTTTGACACTGAAGCTTTCTTT.

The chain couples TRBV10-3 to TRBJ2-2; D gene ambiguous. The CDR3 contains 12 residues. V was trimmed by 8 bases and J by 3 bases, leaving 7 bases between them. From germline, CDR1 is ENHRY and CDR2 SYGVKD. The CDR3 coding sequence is TGTGCCATCGGGCCCGACACCGGGGAGCTGTTTTTT. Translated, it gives CAIGPDTGELFF.

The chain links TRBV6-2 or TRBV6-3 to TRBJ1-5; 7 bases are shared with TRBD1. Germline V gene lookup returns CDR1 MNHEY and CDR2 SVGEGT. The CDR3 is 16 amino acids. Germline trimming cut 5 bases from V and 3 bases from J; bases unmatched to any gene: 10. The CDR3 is CASSGSGTVVNQPQHF. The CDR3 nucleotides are TGTGCCAGCAGTGGATCCGGGACAGTTGTCAATCAGCCCCAGCATTTT.

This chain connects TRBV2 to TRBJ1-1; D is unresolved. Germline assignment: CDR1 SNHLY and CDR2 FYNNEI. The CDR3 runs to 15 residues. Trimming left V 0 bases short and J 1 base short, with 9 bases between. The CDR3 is CASSEAQDENTEAFF. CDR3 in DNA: TGTGCCAGCAGTGAAGCACAAGATGAGAACACTGAAGCTTTCTTT.

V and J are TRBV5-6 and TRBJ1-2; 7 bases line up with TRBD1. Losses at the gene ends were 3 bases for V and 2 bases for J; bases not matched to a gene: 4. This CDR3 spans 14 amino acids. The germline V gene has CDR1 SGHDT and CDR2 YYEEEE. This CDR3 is CASSWTGRNYGYTF. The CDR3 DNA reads TGTGCCAGCAGCTGGACAGGCCGAAACTATGGCTACACCTTC.

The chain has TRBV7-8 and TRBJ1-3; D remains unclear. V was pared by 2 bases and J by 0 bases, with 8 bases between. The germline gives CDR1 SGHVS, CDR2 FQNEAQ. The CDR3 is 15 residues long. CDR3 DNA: TGTGCCAGCAGCTTAACGCGGGGCTCTGGAAACACCATATATTTT. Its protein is CASSLTRGSGNTIYF. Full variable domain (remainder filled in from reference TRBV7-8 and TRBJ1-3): GAGVSQSPRYKVAKRGQDVALRCDPISGHVSLFWYQQALGQGPEFLTYFQNEAQLDKSGLPSDRFFAERPEGSVSTLKIQRTQQEDSAVYLCASSLTRGSGNTIYFGEGSWLTVV.

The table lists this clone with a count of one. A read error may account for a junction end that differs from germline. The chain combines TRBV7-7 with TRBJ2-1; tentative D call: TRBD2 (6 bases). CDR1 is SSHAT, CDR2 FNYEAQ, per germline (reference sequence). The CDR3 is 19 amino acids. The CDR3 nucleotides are TGTGCTAGCAGCCAATCCGGGACTGAGGCGCCCCGGGGCCACAATGAGCAGTTCTTC. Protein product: CASSQSGTEAPRGHNEQFF.

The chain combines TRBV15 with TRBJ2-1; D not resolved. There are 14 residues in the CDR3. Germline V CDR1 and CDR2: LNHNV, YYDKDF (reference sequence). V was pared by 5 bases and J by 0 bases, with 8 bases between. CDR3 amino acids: CATSPRSSYNEQFF. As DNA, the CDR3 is TGTGCCACCAGCCCCAGGTCCTCCTACAATGAGCAGTTCTTC. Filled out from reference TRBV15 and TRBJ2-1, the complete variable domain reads DAMVIQNPRYQVTQFGKPVTLSCSQTLNHNVMYWYQQKSSQAPKLLFHYYDKDFNNEADTPDNFQSRRPNTSFCFLDIRSPGLGDTAMYLCATSPRSSYNEQFFGPGTRLTVL.

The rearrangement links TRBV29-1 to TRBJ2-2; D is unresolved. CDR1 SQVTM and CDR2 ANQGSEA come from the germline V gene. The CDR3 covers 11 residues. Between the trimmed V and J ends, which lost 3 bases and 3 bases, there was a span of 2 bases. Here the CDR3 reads CSVDYTGELFF. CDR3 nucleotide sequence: TGCAGCGTTGATTACACCGGGGAGCTGTTTTTT.

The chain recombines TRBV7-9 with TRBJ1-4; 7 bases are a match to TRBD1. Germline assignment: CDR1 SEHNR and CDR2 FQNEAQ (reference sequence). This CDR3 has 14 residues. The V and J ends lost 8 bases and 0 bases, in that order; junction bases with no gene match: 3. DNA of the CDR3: TGTGCCAGCGGGGGGACAGCAACTAATGAAAAACTGTTTTTT. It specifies CASGGTATNEKLFF.

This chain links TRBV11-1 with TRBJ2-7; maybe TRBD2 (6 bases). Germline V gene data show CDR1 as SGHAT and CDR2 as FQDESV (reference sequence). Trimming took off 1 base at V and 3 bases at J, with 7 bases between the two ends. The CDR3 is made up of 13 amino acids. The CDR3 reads CASSLGEVYEQYF. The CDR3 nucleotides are TGTGCCAGCAGCTTAGGGGAGGTCTACGAGCAGTACTTC. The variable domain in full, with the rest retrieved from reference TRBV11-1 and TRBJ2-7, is EAEVAQSPRYKITEKSQAVAFWCDPISGHATLYWYRQILGQGPELLVQFQDESVVDDSQLPKDRFSAERLKGVDSTLKIQPAELGDSAMYLCASSLGEVYEQYFGPGTRLTVT.

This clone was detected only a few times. In DNA, the CDR3 is TGCGCCAGCAGCTTGGAAATTCGGGGCCGATTGCAGTTCTTC. This sequence encodes CASSLEIRGRLQFF. The chain employs TRBV5-1 and TRBJ2-1; possibly TRBD1 or TRBD2 for D (5 bases each). The CDR3 contains 14 residues. Per germline, CDR1 SGHRS and CDR2 YFSETQ. V lost 0 bases, J lost 12 bases, and 16 bases lay in between.

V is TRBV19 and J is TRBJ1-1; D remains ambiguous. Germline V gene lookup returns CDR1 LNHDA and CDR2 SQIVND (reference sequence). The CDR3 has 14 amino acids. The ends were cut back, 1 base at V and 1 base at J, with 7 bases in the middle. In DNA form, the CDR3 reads TGTGCCAGTAGTATAGCTCCGGGGAACACTGAAGCTTTCTTT. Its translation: CASSIAPGNTEAFF.

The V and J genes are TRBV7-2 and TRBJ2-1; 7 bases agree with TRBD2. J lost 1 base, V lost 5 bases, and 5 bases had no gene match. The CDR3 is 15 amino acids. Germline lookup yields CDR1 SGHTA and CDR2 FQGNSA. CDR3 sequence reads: CASSISGLSYNEQFF. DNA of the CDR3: TGTGCCAGCAGCATTAGCGGGCTGTCCTACAATGAGCAGTTCTTC.

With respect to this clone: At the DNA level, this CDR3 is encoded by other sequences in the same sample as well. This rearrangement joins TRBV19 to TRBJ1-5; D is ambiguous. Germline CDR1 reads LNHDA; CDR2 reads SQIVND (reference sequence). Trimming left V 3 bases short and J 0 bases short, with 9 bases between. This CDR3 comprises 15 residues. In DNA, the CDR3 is TGTGCCAGTAGTATCGGAGGGTATAGCAATCAGCCCCAGCATTTT. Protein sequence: CASSIGGYSNQPQHF.

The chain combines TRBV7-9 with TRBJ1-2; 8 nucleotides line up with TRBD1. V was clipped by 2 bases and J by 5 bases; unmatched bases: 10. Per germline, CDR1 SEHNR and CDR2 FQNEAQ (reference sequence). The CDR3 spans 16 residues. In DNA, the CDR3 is TGTGCCAGCAGCTTAAGGCCCAGGGGGCATCGGTATGGCTACACCTTC. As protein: CASSLRPRGHRYGYTF.

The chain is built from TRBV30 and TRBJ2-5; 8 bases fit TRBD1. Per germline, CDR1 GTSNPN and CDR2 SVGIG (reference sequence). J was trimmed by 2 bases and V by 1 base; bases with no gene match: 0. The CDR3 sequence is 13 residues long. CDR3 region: CAWSGQGQETQYF. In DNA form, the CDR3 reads TGTGCCTGGAGTGGACAGGGGCAAGAGACCCAGTACTTC.

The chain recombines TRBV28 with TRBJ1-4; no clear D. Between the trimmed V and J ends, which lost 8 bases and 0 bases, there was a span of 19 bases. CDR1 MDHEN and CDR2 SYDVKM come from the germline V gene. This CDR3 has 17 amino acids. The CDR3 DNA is TGTGCCAGCTGTTCGTTTAATTTATGTGCAACTAATGAAAAACTGTTTTTT. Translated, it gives CASCSFNLCATNEKLFF.

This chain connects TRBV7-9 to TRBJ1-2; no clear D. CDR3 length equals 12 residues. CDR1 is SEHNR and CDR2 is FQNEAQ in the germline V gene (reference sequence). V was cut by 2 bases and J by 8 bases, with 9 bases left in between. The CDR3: CASSLLGRGYTF. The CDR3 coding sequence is TGTGCCAGCAGCTTACTGGGGAGAGGCTACACCTTC.

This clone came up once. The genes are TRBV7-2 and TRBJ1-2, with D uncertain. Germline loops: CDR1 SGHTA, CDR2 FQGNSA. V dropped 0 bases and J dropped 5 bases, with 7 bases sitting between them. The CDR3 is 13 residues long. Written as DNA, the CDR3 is TGTGCCAGCAGCTTAGCGAACGGGTATGGCTACACCTTC. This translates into CASSLANGYGYTF.

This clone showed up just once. This CDR3 reads CASSRTGPDTQYF. In nucleotides, the CDR3 is TGTGCCAGCAGCCGGACAGGGCCAGATACGCAGTATTTT. The chain is built from TRBV7-3 and TRBJ2-3, with 8 bases fitting TRBD1. The CDR3 length is 13 residues. CDR1 is SGHTA, CDR2 FQGTGA, per germline. V was clipped by 5 bases and J by 4 bases; unmatched bases: 2.

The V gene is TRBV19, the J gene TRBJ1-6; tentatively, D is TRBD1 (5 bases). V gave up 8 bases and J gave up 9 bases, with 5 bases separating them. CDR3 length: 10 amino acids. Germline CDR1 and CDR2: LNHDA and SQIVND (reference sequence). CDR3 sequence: CASGGSPLHF. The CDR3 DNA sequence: TGTGCCAGTGGGGGTTCACCCCTCCACTTT. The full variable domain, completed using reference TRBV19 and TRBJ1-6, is DGGITQSPKYLFRKEGQNVTLSCEQNLNHDAMYWYRQDPGQGLRLIYYSQIVNDFQKGDIAEGYSVSREKKESFPLTVTSAQKNPTAFYLCASGGSPLHFGNGTRLTVT.

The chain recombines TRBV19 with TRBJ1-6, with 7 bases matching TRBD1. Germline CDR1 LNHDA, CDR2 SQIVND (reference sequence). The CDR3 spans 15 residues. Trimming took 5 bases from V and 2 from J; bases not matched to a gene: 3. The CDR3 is CASSLGGAYNSPLHF. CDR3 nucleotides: TGTGCCAGTAGTCTAGGGGGCGCCTATAATTCACCCCTCCACTTT.

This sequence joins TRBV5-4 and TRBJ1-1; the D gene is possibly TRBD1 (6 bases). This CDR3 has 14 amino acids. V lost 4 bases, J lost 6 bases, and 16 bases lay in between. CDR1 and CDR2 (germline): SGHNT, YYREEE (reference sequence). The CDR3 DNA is TGTGCCAGCAGCCAAACCGGGGGACAATCTGAAGCTTTCTTT. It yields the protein CASSQTGGQSEAFF.

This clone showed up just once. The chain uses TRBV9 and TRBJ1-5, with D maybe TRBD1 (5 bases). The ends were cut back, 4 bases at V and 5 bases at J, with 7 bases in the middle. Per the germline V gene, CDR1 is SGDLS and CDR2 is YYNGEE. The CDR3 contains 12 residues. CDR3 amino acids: CASSKGDQPQHF. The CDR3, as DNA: TGTGCCAGCAGCAAAGGGGATCAGCCCCAGCATTTT.

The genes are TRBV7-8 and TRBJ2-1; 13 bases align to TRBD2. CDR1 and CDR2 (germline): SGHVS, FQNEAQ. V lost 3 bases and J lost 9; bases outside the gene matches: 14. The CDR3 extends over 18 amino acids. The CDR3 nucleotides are TGTGCCAGCAGCTTCATCAGGACTAGCGGGAGCCTCGGGGCTGAGCAGTTCTTC. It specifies CASSFIRTSGSLGAEQFF.

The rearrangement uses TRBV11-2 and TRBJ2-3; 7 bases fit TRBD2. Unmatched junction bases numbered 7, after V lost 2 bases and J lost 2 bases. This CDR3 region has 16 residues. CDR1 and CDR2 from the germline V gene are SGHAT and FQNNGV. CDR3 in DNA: TGTGCCAGCAGCTTACAGGCGGGGGTGGTCACAGATACGCAGTATTTT. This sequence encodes CASSLQAGVVTDTQYF.

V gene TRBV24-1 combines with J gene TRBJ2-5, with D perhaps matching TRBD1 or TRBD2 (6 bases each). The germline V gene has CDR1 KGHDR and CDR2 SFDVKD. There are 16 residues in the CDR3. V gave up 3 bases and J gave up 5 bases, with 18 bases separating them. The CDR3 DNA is TGTGCCACCAGTGATCCCTCCCTTAGAGGGGGGGAGACCCAGTACTTC. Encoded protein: CATSDPSLRGGETQYF.

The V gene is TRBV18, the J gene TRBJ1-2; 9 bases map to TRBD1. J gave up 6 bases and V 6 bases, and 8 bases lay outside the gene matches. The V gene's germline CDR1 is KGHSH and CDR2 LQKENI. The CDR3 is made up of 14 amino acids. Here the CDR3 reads CASSEDRGGDGYTF. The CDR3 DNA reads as TGTGCCAGCTCCGAGGACAGGGGAGGGGATGGCTACACCTTC.

The CDR3 loop reads CATSAGGGTQYF. The CDR3 DNA sequence: TGTGCCACCAGTGCCGGAGGCGGTACGCAGTATTTT. V is TRBV24-1 and J is TRBJ2-3, with D perhaps matching TRBD2 (5 bases). There are 12 residues in the CDR3. V was cut by 5 bases and J by 8 bases, with 10 bases left in between. From germline, CDR1 is KGHDR and CDR2 SFDVKD.